One and the same sample provided the 5 T cell receptor beta chains below, sequenced in a study of blood T cells in healthy people across ages. The use of a sample-barcoded 5' primer and a J-beta primer mix characterized a second PCR of about 7 to 12 cycles. TCRdb called the 5' RACE reads again in MiXCR, with one record for every CDR3 protein. Among approximately 1.5 million distinct CDR3 sequences listed, about 35% were seen once. Sequencing used blood. These receptors came from a woman under 40 in good health.

In regard to this clonotype: Relative to the germline gene, one junction end is altered; a read error may explain this. The V call is TRBV5-1, the J call TRBJ2-1; the D is unclear. CDR1 and CDR2 from the germline V gene are SGHRS and YFSETQ. The CDR3 runs to 13 residues. CDR3 sequence: CANSLPGYNEQFF. The CDR3 nucleotides are TGCGCCAACAGCTTGCCCGGATACAATGAGCAGTTCTTC.

The chain carries TRBV20-1 and TRBJ2-3; D may match TRBD1 or TRBD2 (5 bases each). Trimming stripped 3 bases from V and 0 bases from J, with 13 bases between. CDR1 is DFQATT, CDR2 SNEGSKA, per germline (reference sequence). The CDR3 extends over 15 amino acids. The CDR3 DNA reads as TGCAGTGCTAGTTTCAGGGACCCTAGCACAGATACGCAGTATTTT. Translation: CSASFRDPSTDTQYF.

In this sample, this clonotype turned up many times. The gene calls are TRBV2 and TRBJ2-1, with D possibly TRBD2 on 5 matching bases. The CDR3 totals 17 residues. Germline CDR1 SNHLY, CDR2 FYNNEI. V lost 4 bases, J lost 0 bases, and 16 bases lay in between. The DNA for the CDR3 is TGTGCCAGCAGTGGGAAGTCGCGGGCGAGCTCCTACAATGAGCAGTTCTTC. Translated: CASSGKSRASSYNEQFF.

This chain connects TRBV2 to TRBJ2-7; maybe TRBD1 (6 bases). Trimming took off 7 bases at V and 0 bases at J, with 16 bases between the two ends. Germline V gene data show CDR1 as SNHLY and CDR2 as FYNNEI. The CDR3 runs to 15 residues. CDR3 bases: TGTGCCAGCACCGTATCCGGGACACCCTCCTACGAGCAGTACTTC. Its translation: CASTVSGTPSYEQYF. Complete variable domain (other parts from reference TRBV2 and TRBJ2-7): EPEVTQTPSHQVTQMGQEVILRCVPISNHLYFYWYRQILGQKVEFLVSFYNNEISEKSEIFDDQFSVERPDGSNFTLKIRSTKLEDSAMYFCASTVSGTPSYEQYFGPGTRLTVT.

This chain uses TRBV6-1 with TRBJ2-4; TRBD1 might be the D (7 bases). CDR1 and CDR2 (germline): MNHNS, SASEGT. The CDR3 runs 18 residues. Trimming took off 3 bases at V and 2 bases at J, with 20 bases between the two ends. The CDR3 loop is CASSERAIAGGTKNIQYF. CDR3 DNA: TGTGCCAGCAGTGAGAGGGCTATAGCAGGGGGGACCAAAAACATTCAGTACTTC.